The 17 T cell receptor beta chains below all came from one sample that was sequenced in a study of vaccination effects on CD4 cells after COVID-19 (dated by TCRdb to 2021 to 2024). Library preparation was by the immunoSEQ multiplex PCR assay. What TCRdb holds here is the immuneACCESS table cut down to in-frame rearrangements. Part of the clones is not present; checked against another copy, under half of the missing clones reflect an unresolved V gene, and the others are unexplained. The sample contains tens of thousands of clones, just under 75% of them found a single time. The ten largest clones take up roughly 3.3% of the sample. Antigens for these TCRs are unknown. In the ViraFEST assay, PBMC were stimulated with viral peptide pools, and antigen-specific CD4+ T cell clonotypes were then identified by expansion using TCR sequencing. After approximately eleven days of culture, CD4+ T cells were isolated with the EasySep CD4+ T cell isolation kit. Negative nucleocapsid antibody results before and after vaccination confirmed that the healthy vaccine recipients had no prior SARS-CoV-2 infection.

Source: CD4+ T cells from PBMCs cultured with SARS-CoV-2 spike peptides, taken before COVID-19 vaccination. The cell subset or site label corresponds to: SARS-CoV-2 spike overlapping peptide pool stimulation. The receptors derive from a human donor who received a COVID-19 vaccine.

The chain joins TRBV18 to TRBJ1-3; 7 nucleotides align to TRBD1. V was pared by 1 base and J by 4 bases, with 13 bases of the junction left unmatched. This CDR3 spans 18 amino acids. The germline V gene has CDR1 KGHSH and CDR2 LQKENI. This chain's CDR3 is CASSPRTGGQAGGNTIYF. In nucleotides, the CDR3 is TGTGCCAGCTCACCACGGACAGGAGGACAGGCAGGGGGAAACACCATATATTTT.

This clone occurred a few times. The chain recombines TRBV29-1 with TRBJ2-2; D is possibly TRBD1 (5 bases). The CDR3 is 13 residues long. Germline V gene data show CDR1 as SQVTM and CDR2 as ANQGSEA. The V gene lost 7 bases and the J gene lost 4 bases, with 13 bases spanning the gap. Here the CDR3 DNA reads TGCAGCGCGAGAACAGGATCCACCGGGGAGCTGTTTTTT. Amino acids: CSARTGSTGELFF.

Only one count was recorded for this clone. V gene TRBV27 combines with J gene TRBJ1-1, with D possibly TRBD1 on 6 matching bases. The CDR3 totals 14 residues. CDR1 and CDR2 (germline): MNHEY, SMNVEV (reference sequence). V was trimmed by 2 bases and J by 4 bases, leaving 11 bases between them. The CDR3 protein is CASSLMGGITEAFF. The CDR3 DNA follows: TGTGCCAGCAGTTTAATGGGGGGCATCACTGAAGCTTTCTTT.

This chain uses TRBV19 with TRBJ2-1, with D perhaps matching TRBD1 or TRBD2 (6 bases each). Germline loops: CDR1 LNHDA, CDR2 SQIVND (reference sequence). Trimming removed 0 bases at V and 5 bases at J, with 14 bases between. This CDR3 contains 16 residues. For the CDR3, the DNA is TGTGCCAGTAGTATAGATGCGCAGGGGACTCACAATGAGCAGTTCTTC. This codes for CASSIDAQGTHNEQFF.

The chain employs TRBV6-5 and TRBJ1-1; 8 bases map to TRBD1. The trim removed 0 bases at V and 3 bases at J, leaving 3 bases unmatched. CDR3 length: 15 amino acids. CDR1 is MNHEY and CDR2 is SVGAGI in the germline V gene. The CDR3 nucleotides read TGTGCCAGCAGTTACTCGGACAGGGTGGACACTGAAGCTTTCTTT. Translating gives CASSYSDRVDTEAFF.

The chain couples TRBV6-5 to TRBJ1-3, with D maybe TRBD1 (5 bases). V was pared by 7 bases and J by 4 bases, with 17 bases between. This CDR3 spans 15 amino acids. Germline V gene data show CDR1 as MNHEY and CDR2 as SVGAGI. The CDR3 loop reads CASTQGRASGNTIYF. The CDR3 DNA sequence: TGTGCCAGCACGCAGGGACGGGCTTCCGGAAACACCATATATTTT.

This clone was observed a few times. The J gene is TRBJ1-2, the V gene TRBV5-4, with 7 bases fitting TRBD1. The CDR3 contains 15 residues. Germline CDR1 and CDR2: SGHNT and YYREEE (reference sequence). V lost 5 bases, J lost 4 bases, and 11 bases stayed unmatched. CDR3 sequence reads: CASRPDRASPYGYTF. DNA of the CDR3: TGTGCCAGCAGGCCAGACAGGGCCTCCCCCTATGGCTACACCTTC.

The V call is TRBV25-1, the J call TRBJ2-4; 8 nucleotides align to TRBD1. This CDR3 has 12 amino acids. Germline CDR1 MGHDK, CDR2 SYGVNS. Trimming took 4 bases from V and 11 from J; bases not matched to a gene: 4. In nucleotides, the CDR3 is TGTGCCAGCAGTGCTCAGACAGGGGTTCAGTACTTC. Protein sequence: CASSAQTGVQYF.

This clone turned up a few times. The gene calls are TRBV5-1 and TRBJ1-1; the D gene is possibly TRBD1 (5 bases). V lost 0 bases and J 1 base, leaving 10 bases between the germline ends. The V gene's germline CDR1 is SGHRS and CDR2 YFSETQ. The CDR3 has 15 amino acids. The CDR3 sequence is CASSLERGGNTEAFF. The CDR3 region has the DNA TGCGCCAGCAGCTTGGAGCGGGGGGGGAACACTGAAGCTTTCTTT. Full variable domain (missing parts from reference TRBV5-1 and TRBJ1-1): KAGVTQTPRYLIKTRGQQVTLSCSPISGHRSVSWYQQTPGQGLQFLFEYFSETQRNKGNFPGRFSGRQFSNSRSEMNVSTLELGDSALYLCASSLERGGNTEAFFGQGTRLTVV.

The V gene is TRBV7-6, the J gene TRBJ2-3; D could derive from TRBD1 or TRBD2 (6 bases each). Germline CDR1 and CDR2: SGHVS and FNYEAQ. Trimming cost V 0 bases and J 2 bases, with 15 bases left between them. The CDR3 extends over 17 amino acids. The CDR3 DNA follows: TGTGCCAGCAGCTTAGCTGTTAGGGGGAGGCTCACAGATACGCAGTATTTT. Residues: CASSLAVRGRLTDTQYF.

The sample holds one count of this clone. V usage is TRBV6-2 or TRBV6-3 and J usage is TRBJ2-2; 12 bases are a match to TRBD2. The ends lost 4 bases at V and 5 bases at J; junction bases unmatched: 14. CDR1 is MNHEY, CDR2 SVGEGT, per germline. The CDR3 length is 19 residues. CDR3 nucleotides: TGTGCCAGCAGTTTGGCCCGGACTAGCGGGGCAGGCGGGACCGGGGAGCTGTTTTTT. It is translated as CASSLARTSGAGGTGELFF.

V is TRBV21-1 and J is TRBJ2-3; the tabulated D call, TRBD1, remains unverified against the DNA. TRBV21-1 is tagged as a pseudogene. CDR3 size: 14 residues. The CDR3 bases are TGTGCCAGCAGACCCACAGGGAATGGAGATACGCAGTATTTT. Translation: CASRPTGNGDTQYF.

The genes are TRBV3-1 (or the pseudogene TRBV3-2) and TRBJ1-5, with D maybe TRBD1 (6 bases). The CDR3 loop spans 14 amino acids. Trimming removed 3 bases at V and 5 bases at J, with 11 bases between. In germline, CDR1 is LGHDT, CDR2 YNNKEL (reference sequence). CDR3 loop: CASSHTGKDQPQHF. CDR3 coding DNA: TGTGCCAGCAGCCACACAGGGAAAGATCAGCCCCAGCATTTT.

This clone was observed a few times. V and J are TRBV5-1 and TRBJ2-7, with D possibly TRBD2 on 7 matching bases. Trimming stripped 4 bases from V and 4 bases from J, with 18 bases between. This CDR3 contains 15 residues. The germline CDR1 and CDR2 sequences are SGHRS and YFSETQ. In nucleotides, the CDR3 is TGCGCCAGCAGCATTATCCGGGGGGCCACTTACGAGCAGTACTTC. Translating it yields CASSIIRGATYEQYF.

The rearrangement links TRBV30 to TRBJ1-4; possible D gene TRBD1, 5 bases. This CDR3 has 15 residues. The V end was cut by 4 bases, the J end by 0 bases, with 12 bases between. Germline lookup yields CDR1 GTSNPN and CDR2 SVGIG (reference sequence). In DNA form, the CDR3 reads TGTGCCTGGAAACGGGGCCCCGCAACTAATGAAAAACTGTTTTTT. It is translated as CAWKRGPATNEKLFF. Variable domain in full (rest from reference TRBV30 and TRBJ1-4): SQTIHQWPATLVQPVGSPLSLECTVEGTSNPNLYWYRQAAGRGLQLLFYSVGIGQISSEVPQNLSASRPQDRQFILSSKKLLLSDSGFYLCAWKRGPATNEKLFFGSGTQLSVL.

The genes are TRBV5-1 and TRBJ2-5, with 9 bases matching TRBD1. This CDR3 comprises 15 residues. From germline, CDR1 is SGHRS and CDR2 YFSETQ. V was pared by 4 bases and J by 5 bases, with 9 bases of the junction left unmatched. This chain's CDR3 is CASSLQGAVRETQYF. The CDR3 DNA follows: TGCGCCAGCAGCCTACAGGGGGCGGTCCGGGAGACCCAGTACTTC. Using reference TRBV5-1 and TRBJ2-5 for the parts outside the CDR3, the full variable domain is KAGVTQTPRYLIKTRGQQVTLSCSPISGHRSVSWYQQTPGQGLQFLFEYFSETQRNKGNFPGRFSGRQFSNSRSEMNVSTLELGDSALYLCASSLQGAVRETQYFGPGTRLLVL.

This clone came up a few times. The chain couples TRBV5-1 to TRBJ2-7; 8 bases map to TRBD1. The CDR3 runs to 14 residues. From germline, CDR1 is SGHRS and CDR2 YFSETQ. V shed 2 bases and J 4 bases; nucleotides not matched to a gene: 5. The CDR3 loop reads CASSLMTGEYEQYF. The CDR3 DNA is TGCGCCAGCAGCTTAATGACAGGGGAGTACGAGCAGTACTTC.